The sequence of this T cell receptor beta chain was determined in a study of monozygotic twins with inflammatory bowel disease (dated by TCRdb to between 2018 and 2021). Regarding the research as a whole: A total of about 28 monozygotic twin pairs were included in the full study, comprising nine German pairs (four IBD-concordant, five IBD-discordant) and 19 IBD-discordant Danish pairs. Each individual had, on average, about 151 000 unique TCRalpha sequences and 181 000 unique TCRbeta sequences available for analysis. Disease-associated traits were sought mainly through comparisons between IBD patients and their genetically identical healthy co-twins within discordant pairs. Study-wide findings and limitations: IBD patients had lower TCRbeta repertoire diversity, measured by the inverse Simpson index, than their healthy co-twins. IBD patients shared fewer clonotypes with other individuals than healthy twins did, most markedly in patients showing signs of disease activity. Because patients were on differing immunosuppressive treatments, the repertoires may have picked up extra background noise and inter-individual variability. Different T cell subtypes could not be distinguished in the analysis. Repertoire similarity did not differ between concordant and discordant twins, possibly due to limited statistical power. The results gave no support for a single strong signal or clonotype linked to IBD.

The CDR3 has 14 amino acids, counting the end cysteine and phenylalanine. Nucleotide data are not available. The germline V gene (reference sequence) gives CDR1 as DFQATT and CDR2 as SNEGSKA. A roughly 2.7 ml peripheral blood sample was drawn into PAXgene tubes per donor and stored at -80°C. Without T cell sorting, total RNA was isolated from whole blood using the PAXgene blood miRNA kit on an automated QIAcube. Peripheral blood from monozygotic twin pairs concordant or discordant for inflammatory bowel disease was subjected to deep TCRalpha and TCRbeta repertoire profiling with unique molecular barcoding. For every twin pair, smoking habits were documented, and each individual was categorised as a current, former or never smoker. Worth noting for this clonotype: The clone's antigen remains unknown.

The method was 5' RACE. The input for every TCR library was roughly 4,000 ng of total RNA. For each sample, cDNA synthesis with SMARTScribe reverse transcriptase was split into eight separate reactions. During cDNA synthesis, template switching introduced unique molecular identifiers that contained a 6-nucleotide sample barcode. Two nested PCRs of 16 and 9 cycles amplified the TCRalpha and TCRbeta cDNA, and bead purification followed each PCR. Before amplification, cDNA was treated with uracil DNA-glycosylase and purified using the QIAquick PCR purification kit. The second PCR was the step at which Illumina TruSeq-compatible adapters and sample-specific barcodes were added. Library quality and concentration were checked on TapeStation and Qubit, and libraries were pooled at around 4.9 ng each. Sequencing of the pooled libraries was done on an Illumina HiSeq2500 single-index Rapid Run using custom sequencing primers and 2 x 100 bp reads. Turning to the authors' computational methods: PCR and sequencing errors were corrected by UMI-based consensus assembly using MiGEC version 1.2.6. MiXCR version 2.1.1 was used for V(D)J alignment, clonotype assembly and CDR3 extraction. Normalisation of gene usage, clonotype sharing and MAIT/NKT TCR abundance was achieved by analysing the top 1000, 10 000 and 20 000 clonotypes per sample. Diversity was computed as the inverse Simpson index with the vegan R package after downsampling to 27 000 UMIs. Statistical testing used paired Mann-Whitney U tests on the discordant twin pairs and applied Benjamini-Hochberg correction for multiple testing. TCRdb reprocessed the reads and provides one entry for every CDR3 protein sequence; no DNA is given. It is TCRdb's table, rather than the study itself, that gives the V and J calls and clone size. The sample's own table lists hundreds of thousands of distinct CDR3 sequences. The ten largest clones add up to approximately 5.4% of the sample.

Material: blood. The chain is assembled from TRBV20-1 and TRBJ1-1. This sequence originates from a human donor with ulcerative colitis or Crohn's disease, or a healthy co-twin of an affected twin (not recorded which). CDR3 protein: CSARTGTRYTEAFF.